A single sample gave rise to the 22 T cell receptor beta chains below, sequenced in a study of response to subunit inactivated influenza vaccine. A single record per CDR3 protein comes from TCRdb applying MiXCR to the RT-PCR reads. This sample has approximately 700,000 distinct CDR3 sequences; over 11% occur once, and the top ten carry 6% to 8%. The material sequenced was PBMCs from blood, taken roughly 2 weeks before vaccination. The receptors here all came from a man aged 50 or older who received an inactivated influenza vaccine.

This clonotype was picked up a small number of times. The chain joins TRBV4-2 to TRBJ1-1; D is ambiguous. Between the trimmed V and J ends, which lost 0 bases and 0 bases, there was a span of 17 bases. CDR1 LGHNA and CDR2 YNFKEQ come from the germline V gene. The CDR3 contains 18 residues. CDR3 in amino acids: CASSQELIRVSLNTEAFF. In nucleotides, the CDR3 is TGTGCCAGCAGCCAAGAGCTAATAAGGGTGAGCCTGAACACTGAAGCTTTCTTT.

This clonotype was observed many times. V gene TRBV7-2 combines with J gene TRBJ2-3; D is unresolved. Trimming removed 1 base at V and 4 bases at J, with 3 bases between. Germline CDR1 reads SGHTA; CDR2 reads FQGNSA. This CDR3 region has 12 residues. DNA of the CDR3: TGTGCCAGCAGCTTAGATGCAGATACGCAGTATTTT. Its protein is CASSLDADTQYF.

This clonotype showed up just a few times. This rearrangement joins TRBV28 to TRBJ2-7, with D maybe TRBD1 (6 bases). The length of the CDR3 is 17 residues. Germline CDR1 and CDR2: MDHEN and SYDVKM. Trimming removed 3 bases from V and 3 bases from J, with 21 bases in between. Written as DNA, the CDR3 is TGTGCCAGCAGTTTCCCACTTGACAGGAGTAATCGCTACGAGCAGTACTTC. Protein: CASSFPLDRSNRYEQYF.

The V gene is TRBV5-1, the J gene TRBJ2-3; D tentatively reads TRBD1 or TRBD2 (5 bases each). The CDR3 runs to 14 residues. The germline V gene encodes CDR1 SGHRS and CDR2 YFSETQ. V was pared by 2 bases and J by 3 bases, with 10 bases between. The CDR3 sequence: CASSFEGRTDTQYF. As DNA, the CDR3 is TGCGCCAGCAGCTTCGAGGGGCGGACAGATACGCAGTATTTT.

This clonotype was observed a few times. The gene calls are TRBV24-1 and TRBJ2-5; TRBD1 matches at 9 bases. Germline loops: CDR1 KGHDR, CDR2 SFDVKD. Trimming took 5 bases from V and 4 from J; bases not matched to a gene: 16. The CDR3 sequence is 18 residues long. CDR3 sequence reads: CATSGPLNRGLMPETQYF. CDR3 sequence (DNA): TGTGCCACCAGTGGCCCTCTCAACAGGGGGCTTATGCCAGAGACCCAGTACTTC.

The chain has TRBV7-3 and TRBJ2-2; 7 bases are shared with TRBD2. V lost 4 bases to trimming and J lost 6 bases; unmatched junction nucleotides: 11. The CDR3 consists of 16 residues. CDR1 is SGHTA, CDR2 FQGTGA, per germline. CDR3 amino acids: CASSSERAGAAGELFF. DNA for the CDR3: TGTGCCAGCAGCTCCGAACGGGCGGGAGCGGCCGGGGAGCTGTTTTTT.

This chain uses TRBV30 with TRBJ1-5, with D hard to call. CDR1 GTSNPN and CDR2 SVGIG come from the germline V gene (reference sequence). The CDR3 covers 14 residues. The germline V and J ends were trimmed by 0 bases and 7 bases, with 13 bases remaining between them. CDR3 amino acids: CAWSVLGRGQPQHF. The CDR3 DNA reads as TGTGCCTGGAGTGTATTGGGGAGAGGGCAGCCCCAGCATTTT.

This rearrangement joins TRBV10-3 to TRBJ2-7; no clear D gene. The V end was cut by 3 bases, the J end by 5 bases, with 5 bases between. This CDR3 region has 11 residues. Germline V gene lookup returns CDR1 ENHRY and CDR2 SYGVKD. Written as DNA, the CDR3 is TGTGCCATCAGTGAAAGAAACGAGCAGTACTTC. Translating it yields CAISERNEQYF.

CDR3 sequence reads: CASSFLNSVSGDTQYF. Written as DNA, the CDR3 is TGTGCCAGCAGCTTCCTTAATAGTGTGAGTGGAGATACGCAGTATTTT. The V and J genes are TRBV7-2 and TRBJ2-3; D unresolved. CDR1 is SGHTA and CDR2 is FQGNSA in the germline V gene. Trimming shortened V by 3 bases and J by 5 bases, and 18 bases separated the two germline ends. The CDR3 extends over 16 amino acids. Full variable domain (rest looked up from reference TRBV7-2 and TRBJ2-3): GAGVSQSPSNKVTEKGKDVELRCDPISGHTALYWYRQSLGQGLEFLIYFQGNSAPDKSGLPSDRFSAERTGGSVSTLTIQRTQQEDSAVYLCASSFLNSVSGDTQYFGPGTRLTVL.

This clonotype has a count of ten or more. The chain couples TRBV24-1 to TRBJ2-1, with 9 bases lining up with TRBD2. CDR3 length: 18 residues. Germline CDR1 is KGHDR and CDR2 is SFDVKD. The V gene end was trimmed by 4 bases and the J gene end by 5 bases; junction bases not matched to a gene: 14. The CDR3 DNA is TGTGCCACCAGTGACGCCCTCGAGGCGGGGGGGGGCCACAATGAGCAGTTCTTC. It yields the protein CATSDALEAGGGHNEQFF.

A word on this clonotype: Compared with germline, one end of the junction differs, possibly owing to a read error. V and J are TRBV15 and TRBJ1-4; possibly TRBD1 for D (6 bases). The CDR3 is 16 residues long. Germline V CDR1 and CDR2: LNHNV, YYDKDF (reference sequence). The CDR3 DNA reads TGTGCCACCAGGAGAGTTACAGGGTCTGGTAATGAAAAACTGTTTTTT. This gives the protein CATRRVTGSGNEKLFF.

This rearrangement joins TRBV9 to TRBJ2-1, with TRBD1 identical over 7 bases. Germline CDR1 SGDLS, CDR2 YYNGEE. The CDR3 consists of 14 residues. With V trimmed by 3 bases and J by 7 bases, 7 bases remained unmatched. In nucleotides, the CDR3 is TGTGCCAGCAGCGCGCCCTCGGGACAGAATGAGCAGTTCTTC. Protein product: CASSAPSGQNEQFF.

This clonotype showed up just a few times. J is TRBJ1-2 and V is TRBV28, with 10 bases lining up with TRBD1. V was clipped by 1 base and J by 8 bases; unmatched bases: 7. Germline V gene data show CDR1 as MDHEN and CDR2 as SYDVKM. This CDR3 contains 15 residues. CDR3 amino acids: CASSLYVGQGGGYTF. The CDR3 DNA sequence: TGTGCCAGCAGTTTATACGTCGGACAGGGGGGCGGCTACACCTTC.

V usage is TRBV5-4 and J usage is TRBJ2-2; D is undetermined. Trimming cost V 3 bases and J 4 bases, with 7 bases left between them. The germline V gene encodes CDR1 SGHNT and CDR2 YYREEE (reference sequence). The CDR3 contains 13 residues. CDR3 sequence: CASSSDGTGELFF. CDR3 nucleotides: TGTGCCAGCAGCTCGGACGGCACCGGGGAGCTGTTTTTT.

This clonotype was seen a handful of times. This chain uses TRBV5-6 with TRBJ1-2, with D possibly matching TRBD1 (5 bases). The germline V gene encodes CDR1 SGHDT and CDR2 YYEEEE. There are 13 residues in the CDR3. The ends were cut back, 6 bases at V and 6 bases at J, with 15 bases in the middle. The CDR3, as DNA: TGTGCCAGCACCCCCGGGGCGCAGGATGGCTACACCTTC. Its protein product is CASTPGAQDGYTF.

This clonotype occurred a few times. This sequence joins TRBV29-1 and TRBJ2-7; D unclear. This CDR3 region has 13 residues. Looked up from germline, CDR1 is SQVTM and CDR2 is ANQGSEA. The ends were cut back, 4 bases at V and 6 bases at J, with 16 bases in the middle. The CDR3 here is CSVVLGRRSEQYF. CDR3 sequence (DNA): TGCAGCGTTGTGTTAGGCCGGCGGTCCGAGCAGTACTTC.

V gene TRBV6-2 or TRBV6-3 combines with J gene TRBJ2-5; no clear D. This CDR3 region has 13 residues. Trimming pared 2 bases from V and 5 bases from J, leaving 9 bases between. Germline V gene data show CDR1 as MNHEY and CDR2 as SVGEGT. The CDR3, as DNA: TGTGCCAGCAGTTACGCCCTTCGTGAGACCCAGTACTTC. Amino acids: CASSYALRETQYF.

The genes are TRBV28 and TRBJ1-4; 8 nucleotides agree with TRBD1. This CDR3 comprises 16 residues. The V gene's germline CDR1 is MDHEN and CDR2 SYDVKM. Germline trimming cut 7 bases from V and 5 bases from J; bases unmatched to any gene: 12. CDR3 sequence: CASTLRRDRTNEKLFF. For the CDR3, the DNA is TGTGCCAGCACCCTCCGGAGGGACAGGACGAATGAAAAACTGTTTTTT.

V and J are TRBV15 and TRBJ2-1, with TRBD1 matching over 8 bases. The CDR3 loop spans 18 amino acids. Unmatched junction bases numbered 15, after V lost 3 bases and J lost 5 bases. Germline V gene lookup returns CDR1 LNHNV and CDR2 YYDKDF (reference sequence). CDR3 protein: CATSSAGLLDRVNNEQFF. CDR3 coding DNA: TGTGCCACCAGCAGCGCGGGGCTCCTGGACAGGGTGAACAATGAGCAGTTCTTC. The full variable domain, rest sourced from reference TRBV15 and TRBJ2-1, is DAMVIQNPRYQVTQFGKPVTLSCSQTLNHNVMYWYQQKSSQAPKLLFHYYDKDFNNEADTPDNFQSRRPNTSFCFLDIRSPGLGDTAMYLCATSSAGLLDRVNNEQFFGPGTRLTVL.

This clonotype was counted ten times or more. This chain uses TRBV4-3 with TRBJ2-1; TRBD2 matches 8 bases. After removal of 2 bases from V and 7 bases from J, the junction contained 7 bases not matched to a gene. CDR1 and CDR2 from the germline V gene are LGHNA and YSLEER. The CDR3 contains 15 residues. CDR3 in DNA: TGCGCCAGCAGCCAATCACACCGGGGGGGAAATGAGCAGTTCTTC. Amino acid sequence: CASSQSHRGGNEQFF.

The CDR3 here is CASSLQTSGNTGELFF. The CDR3 DNA reads TGCGCCAGCAGCTTGCAGACTAGCGGGAACACCGGGGAGCTGTTTTTT. This rearrangement joins TRBV5-1 to TRBJ2-2; 9 nucleotides match TRBD2. Germline V gives CDR1 SGHRS, CDR2 YFSETQ. The CDR3 totals 16 residues. Losses at the gene ends were 1 base for V and 1 base for J; bases not matched to a gene: 2. Drawing the rest from reference TRBV5-1 and TRBJ2-2, the complete variable domain is KAGVTQTPRYLIKTRGQQVTLSCSPISGHRSVSWYQQTPGQGLQFLFEYFSETQRNKGNFPGRFSGRQFSNSRSEMNVSTLELGDSALYLCASSLQTSGNTGELFFGEGSRLTVL.

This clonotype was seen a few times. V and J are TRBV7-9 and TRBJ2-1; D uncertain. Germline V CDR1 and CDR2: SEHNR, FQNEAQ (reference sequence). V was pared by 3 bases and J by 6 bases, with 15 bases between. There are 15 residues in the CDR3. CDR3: CASSFGPTPPNEQFF. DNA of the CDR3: TGTGCCAGCAGCTTTGGCCCCACCCCCCCCAATGAGCAGTTCTTC.